These 11 T cell receptor beta chains share one sample of origin, sequenced in a study of early T cells in non-severe SARS-CoV-2 infection. TCRdb recomputed calls from the 5' RACE reads with MiXCR, one row per CDR3 protein. The profile shows around 25,000 distinct CDR3 sequences, around 5.4% of them singletons. Sequencing was carried out using whole blood. All receptors derive from an adult who was a healthcare worker with PCR-confirmed SARS-CoV-2 infection or an uninfected control (not recorded which).

The chain recombines TRBV18 with TRBJ2-2, with unresolved D. V shed 1 base and J shed 5 bases, with 11 bases lying between them. From germline, CDR1 is KGHSH and CDR2 LQKENI. CDR3 length: 15 amino acids. The CDR3 is CASSPLLRSTGELFF. In nucleotides, the CDR3 is TGTGCCAGCTCACCACTATTAAGGAGTACCGGGGAGCTGTTTTTT. The variable domain in full, with the rest retrieved from reference TRBV18 and TRBJ2-2, is NAGVMQNPRHLVRRRGQEARLRCSPMKGHSHVYWYRQLPEEGLKFMVYLQKENIIDESGMPKERFSAEFPKEGPSILRIQQVVRGDSAAYFCASSPLLRSTGELFFGEGSRLTVL.

Many counts were recorded for this clonotype. This chain connects TRBV7-2 to TRBJ1-2, with 8 bases lining up with TRBD1. After removal of 5 bases from V and 6 bases from J, the junction contained 8 bases not matched to a gene. The length of the CDR3 is 14 residues. Germline V gene sequence: CDR1 SGHTA, CDR2 FQGNSA. CDR3 nucleotide sequence: TGTGCCAGCAGCCCACGAGGACAGGGCAATGGCTACACCTTC. Protein: CASSPRGQGNGYTF.

J is TRBJ2-2 and V is TRBV20-1; D possibly corresponds to TRBD2 (6 bases). V was cut by 6 bases and J by 2 bases, with 10 bases left in between. Germline CDR1 and CDR2: DFQATT and SNEGSKA (reference sequence). This CDR3 has 13 residues. As DNA, the CDR3 is TGCAGTGCGGCGGGGAAAAACACCGGGGAGCTGTTTTTT. Its translation is CSAAGKNTGELFF.

J is TRBJ2-5 and V is TRBV7-3; tentative D call: TRBD2 (5 bases). The germline V gene encodes CDR1 SGHTA and CDR2 FQGTGA. V lost 2 bases, J lost 2 bases, and 12 bases lay in between. This CDR3 spans 15 amino acids. In nucleotides, the CDR3 is TGTGCCAGCAGCTTATCCGGGGAACCACAAGAGACCCAGTACTTC. The encoded protein is CASSLSGEPQETQYF.

Only a few counts were recorded for this clonotype. The chain links TRBV29-1 to TRBJ2-7; a possible D gene is TRBD1 (5 bases). Trimming stripped 5 bases from V and 0 bases from J, with 8 bases between. CDR1 and CDR2 (germline): SQVTM, ANQGSEA. This CDR3 spans 12 amino acids. The CDR3 DNA follows: TGCAGCGTTAGTGACAGCTCCTACGAGCAGTACTTC. Residues: CSVSDSSYEQYF.

This clonotype is labeled as medium-sized. The J gene is TRBJ2-5, the V gene TRBV4-2; D not certain. Per germline, CDR1 LGHNA and CDR2 YNFKEQ. V dropped 4 bases and J dropped 5 bases, with 5 bases sitting between them. The CDR3 is 11 amino acids. The CDR3 reads CASSLGETQYF. CDR3 nucleotide sequence: TGTGCCAGCAGCCTGGGGGAGACCCAGTACTTC.

At least ten counts were recorded for this clonotype. This sequence joins TRBV29-1 and TRBJ2-4; a weak D match, TRBD1 (5 bases). The CDR3 loop spans 14 amino acids. CDR1 is SQVTM and CDR2 is ANQGSEA in the germline V gene. Trimming removed 4 bases from V and 1 base from J, with 11 bases in between. CDR3 in amino acids: CSVVGVLAKNIQYF. The DNA for the CDR3 is TGCAGCGTTGTAGGGGTCTTGGCCAAAAACATTCAGTACTTC.

This clonotype was seen more than once but under ten times. This chain connects TRBV11-2 to TRBJ1-1; no clear D gene. There are 15 residues in the CDR3. V lost 2 bases, J lost 13 bases, and 23 bases lay in between. Germline CDR1 and CDR2: SGHAT and FQNNGV. CDR3 DNA sequence: TGTGCCAGCAGCTTACCCCCCGCTGCGGGGAGGGCAGTTTTCTTT. Translation: CASSLPPAAGRAVFF.

This clonotype was detected ten times or more. The chain employs TRBV21-1 and TRBJ1-2; the D call in the table, TRBD1, was not verified against the DNA. TRBV21-1 is given as a pseudogene. The CDR3 has 16 amino acids. The CDR3 loop reads CASSKRQGAANYGYTF. The CDR3, as DNA: TGTGCCAGCAGCAAGAGACAGGGGGCCGCTAACTATGGCTACACCTTC.

This clonotype was detected ten times or more. The CDR3 sequence is CASKSLGTGQYF. DNA for the CDR3: TGTGCCAGCAAAAGCTTGGGGACCGGGCAGTACTTC. This chain uses TRBV28 with TRBJ2-7; the D call may be TRBD1 or TRBD2 (5 bases each). The CDR3 totals 12 residues. V lost 7 bases and J lost 9, with 16 bases in between. CDR1 is MDHEN and CDR2 is SYDVKM in the germline V gene.

This clonotype was counted many times. The chain employs TRBV5-1 and TRBJ1-6; TRBD1 agrees at 7 bases. The CDR3 covers 17 residues. V was clipped by 0 bases and J by 7 bases; unmatched bases: 10. Germline V lookup: CDR1 SGHRS, CDR2 YFSETQ. CDR3: CASSLAEGARGNSPLHF. In DNA, the CDR3 is TGCGCCAGCAGCTTGGCCGAGGGGGCTCGTGGGAATTCACCCCTCCACTTT.